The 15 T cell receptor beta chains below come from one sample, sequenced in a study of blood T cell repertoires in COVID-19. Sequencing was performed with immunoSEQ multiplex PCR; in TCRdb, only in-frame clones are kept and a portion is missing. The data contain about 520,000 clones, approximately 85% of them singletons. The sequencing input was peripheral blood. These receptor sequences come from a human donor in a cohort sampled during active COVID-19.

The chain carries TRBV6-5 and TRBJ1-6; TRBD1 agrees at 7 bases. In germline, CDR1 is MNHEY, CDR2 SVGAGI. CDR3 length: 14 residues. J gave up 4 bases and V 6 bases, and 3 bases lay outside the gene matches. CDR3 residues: CASSDRDYNSPLHF. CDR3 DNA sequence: TGTGCCAGCAGCGACAGGGATTATAATTCACCCCTCCACTTT.

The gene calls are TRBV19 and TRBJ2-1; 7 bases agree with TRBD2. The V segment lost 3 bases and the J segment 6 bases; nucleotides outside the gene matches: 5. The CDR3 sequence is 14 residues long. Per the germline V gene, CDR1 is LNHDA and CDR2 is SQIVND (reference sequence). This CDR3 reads CASSIRGLPNEQFF. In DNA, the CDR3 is TGTGCCAGTAGTATCCGGGGACTACCCAATGAGCAGTTCTTC.

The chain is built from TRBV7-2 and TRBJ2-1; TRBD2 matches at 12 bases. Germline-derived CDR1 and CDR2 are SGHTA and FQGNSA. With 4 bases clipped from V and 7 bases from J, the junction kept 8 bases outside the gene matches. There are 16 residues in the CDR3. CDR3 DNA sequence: TGTGCCAGCAGCTCCTCTAGCGGGAGGGCCTGGAATGAGCAGTTCTTC. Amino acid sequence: CASSSSSGRAWNEQFF.

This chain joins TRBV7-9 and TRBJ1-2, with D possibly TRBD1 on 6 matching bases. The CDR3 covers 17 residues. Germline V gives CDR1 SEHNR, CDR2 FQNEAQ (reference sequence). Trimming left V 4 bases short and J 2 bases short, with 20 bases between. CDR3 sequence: CASSSYGPTGKNYGYTF. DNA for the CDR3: TGTGCCAGCAGCTCTTACGGACCTACAGGGAAGAACTATGGCTACACCTTC.

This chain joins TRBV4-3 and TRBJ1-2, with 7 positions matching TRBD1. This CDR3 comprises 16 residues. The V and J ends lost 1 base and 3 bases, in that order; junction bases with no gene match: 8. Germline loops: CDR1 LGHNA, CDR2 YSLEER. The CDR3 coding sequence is TGCGCCAGCAGCCAAGGGCTACAGGGGCAGTACTATGGCTACACCTTC. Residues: CASSQGLQGQYYGYTF.

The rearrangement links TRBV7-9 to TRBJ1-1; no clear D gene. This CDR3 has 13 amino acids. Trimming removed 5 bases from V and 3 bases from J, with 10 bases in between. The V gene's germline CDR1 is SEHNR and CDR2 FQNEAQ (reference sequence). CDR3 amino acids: CASSPREDTEAFF. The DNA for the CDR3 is TGTGCCAGCAGCCCGAGGGAGGACACTGAAGCTTTCTTT.

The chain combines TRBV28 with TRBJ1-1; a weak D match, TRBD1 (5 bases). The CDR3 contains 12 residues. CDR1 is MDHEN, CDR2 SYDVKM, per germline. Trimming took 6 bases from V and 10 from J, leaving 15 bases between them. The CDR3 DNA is TGTGCCAGCAGGATTCAGGGACTGAGAGCTTTCTTT. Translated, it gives CASRIQGLRAFF.

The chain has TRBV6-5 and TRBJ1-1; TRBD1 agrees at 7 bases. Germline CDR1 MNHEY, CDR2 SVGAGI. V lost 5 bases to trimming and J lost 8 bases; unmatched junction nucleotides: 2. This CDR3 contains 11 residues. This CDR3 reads CASSQGQEAFF. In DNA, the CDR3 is TGTGCCAGCAGTCAGGGACAGGAAGCTTTCTTT.

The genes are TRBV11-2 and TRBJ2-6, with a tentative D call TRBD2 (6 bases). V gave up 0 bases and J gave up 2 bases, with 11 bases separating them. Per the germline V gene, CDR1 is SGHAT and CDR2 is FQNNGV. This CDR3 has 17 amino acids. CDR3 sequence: CASSLDSGLTGANVLTF. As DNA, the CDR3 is TGTGCCAGCAGCTTAGATTCGGGACTCACTGGGGCCAACGTCCTGACTTTC.

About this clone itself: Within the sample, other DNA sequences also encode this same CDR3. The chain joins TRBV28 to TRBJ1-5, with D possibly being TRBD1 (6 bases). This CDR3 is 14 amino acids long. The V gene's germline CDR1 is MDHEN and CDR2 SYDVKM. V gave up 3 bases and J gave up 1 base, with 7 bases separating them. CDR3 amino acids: CASSFGGSNQPQHF. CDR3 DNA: TGTGCCAGCAGTTTTGGGGGCAGCAATCAGCCCCAGCATTTT.

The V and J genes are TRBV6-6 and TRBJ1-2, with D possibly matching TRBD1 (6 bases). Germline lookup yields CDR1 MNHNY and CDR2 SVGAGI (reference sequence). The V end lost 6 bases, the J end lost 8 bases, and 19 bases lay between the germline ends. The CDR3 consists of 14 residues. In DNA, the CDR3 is TGTGCCAGCAGAGGGGGGGCGCCGGGCGAGGGCTACACCTTC. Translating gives CASRGGAPGEGYTF.

The CDR3 region is CSVEGQKTEAFF. The CDR3 bases are TGCAGCGTTGAAGGACAAAAGACTGAAGCTTTCTTT. The chain uses TRBV29-1 and TRBJ1-1; no reliable D call. This CDR3 is 12 amino acids long. CDR1 SQVTM and CDR2 ANQGSEA come from the germline V gene. V shed 1 base and J shed 5 bases, with 8 bases lying between them.

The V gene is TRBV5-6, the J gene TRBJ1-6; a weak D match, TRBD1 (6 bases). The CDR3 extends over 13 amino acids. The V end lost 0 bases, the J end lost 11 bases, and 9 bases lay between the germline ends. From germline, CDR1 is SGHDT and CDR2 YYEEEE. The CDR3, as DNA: TGTGCCAGCAGCTTGGAAGGGGGACCACCCCTCCACTTT. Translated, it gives CASSLEGGPPLHF.

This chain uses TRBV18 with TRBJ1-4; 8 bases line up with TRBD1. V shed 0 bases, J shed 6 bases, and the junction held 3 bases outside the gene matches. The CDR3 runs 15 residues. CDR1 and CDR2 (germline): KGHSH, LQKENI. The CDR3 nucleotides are TGTGCCAGCTCACCACCGGCGACAGGGGATGAAAAACTGTTTTTT. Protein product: CASSPPATGDEKLFF.

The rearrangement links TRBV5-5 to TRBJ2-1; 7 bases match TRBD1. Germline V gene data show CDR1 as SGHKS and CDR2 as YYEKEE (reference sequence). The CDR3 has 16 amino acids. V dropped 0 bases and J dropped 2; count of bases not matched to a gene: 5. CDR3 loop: CASSLAITGAYNEQFF. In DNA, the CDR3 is TGTGCCAGCAGCTTGGCCATCACAGGGGCCTACAATGAGCAGTTCTTC.